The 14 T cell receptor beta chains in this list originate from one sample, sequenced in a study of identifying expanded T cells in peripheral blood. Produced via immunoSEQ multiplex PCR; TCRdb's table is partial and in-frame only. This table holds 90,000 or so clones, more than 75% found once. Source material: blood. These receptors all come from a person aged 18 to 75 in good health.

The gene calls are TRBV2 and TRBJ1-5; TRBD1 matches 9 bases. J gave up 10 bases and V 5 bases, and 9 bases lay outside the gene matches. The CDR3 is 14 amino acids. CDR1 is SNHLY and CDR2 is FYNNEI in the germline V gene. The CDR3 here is CASSYDRGKVPQHF. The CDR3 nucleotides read TGTGCCAGCAGTTACGACAGGGGGAAAGTTCCCCAGCATTTT.

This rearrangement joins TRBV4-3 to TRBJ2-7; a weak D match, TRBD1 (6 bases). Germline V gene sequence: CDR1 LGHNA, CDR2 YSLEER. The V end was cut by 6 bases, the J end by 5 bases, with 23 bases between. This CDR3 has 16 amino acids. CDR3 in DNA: TGCGCCAGCAGGACAAGGGTCTCGGCAGGGGAAGACGAGCAGTACTTC. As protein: CASRTRVSAGEDEQYF.

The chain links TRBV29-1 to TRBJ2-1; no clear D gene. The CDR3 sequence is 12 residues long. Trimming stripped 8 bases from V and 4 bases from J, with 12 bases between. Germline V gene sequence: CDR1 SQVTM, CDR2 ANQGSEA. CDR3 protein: CSTPVRYNEQFF. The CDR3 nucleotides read TGCAGCACCCCGGTAAGGTACAATGAGCAGTTCTTC.

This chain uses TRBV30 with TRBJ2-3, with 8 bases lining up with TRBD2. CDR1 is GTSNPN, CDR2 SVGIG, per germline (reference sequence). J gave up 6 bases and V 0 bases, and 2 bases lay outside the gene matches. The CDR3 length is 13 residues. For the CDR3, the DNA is TGTGCCTGGAGTGTCCGACTAGCGGATACGCAGTATTTT. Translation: CAWSVRLADTQYF.

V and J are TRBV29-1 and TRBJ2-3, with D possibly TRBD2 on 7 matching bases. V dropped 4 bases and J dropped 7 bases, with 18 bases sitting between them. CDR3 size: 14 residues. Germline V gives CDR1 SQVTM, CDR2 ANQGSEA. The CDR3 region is CSVVRGRGPNTQYF. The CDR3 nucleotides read TGCAGCGTTGTACGAGGGCGGGGGCCGAATACGCAGTATTTT.

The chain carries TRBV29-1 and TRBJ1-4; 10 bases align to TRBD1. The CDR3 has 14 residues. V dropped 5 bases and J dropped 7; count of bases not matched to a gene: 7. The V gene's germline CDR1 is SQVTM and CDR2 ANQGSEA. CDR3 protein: CSVTMDRGTEKLFF. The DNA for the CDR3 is TGCAGCGTTACGATGGACAGGGGGACTGAAAAACTGTTTTTT.

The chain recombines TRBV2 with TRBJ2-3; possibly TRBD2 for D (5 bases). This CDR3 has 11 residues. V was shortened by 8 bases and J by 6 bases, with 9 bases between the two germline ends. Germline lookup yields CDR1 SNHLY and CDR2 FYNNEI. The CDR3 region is CASALGDTQYF. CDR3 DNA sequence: TGTGCCAGCGCACTAGGTGATACGCAGTATTTT.

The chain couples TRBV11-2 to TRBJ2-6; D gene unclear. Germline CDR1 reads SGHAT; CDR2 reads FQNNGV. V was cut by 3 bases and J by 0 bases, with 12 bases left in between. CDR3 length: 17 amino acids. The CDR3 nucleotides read TGTGCCAGCAGCTTCTCTGGACGGGCCTCTGGGGCCAACGTCCTGACTTTC. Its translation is CASSFSGRASGANVLTF.

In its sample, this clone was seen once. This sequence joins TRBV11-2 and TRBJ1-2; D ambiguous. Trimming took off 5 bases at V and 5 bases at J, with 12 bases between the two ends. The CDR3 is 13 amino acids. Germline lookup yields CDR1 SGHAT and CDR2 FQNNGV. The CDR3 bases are TGTGCCAGCAGCCCCGATACAGTTTATGGCTACACCTTC. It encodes CASSPDTVYGYTF.

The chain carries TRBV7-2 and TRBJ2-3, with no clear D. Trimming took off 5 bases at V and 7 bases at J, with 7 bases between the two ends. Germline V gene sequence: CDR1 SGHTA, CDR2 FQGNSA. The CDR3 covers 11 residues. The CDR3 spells CASSRQNTQYF. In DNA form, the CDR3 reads TGTGCCAGCAGCCGACAAAATACGCAGTATTTT.

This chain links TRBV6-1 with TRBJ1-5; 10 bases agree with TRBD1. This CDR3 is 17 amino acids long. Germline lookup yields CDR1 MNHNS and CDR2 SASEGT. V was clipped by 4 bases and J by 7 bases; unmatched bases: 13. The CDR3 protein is CASSGRDRGWLGQPQHF. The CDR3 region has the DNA TGTGCCAGCAGTGGCCGGGACAGGGGATGGTTAGGACAGCCCCAGCATTTT.

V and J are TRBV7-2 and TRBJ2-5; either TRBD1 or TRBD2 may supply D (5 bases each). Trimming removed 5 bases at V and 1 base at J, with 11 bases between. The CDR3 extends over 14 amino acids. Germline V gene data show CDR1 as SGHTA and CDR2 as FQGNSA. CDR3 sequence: CASSQGRSQETQYF. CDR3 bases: TGTGCCAGCAGCCAGGGACGGAGCCAAGAGACCCAGTACTTC.

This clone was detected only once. The CDR3 DNA follows: TGTGCCTGGAGTGTTGGGGGGAGCCACTATGGCTACACCTTC. It specifies CAWSVGGSHYGYTF. J is TRBJ1-2 and V is TRBV30, with D maybe TRBD1 (5 bases). V was pared by 0 bases and J by 3 bases, with 11 bases between. Germline lookup yields CDR1 GTSNPN and CDR2 SVGIG (reference sequence). The CDR3 is 14 residues long.

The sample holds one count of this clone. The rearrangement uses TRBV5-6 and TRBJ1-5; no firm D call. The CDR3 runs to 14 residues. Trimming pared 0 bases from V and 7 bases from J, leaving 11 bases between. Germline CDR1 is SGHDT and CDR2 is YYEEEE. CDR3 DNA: TGTGCCAGCAGCTTGGGGCGGAGAGGGCAGCCCCAGCATTTT. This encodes CASSLGRRGQPQHF.